The sequence of this TCR beta chain was determined in a study of tumor and adjacent non-tumor tissue in lung cancer. Turning to the study itself: There were 12 adenocarcinoma, a couple of squamous cell carcinoma and 1 small cell lung cancer cases.

Three rounds of nested PCR, following a modified ARM-PCR protocol, produced the TCRbeta library. One entry per CDR3 protein results from TCRdb running MiXCR on the multiplex PCR reads. The table lists 100,000 or so distinct CDR3 sequences, roughly 60% of them singletons. Comments on this clonotype: Antigen: not known.

The CDR3 contains 13 residues. The germline gives CDR1 MNHEY, CDR2 SVGAGI. The study, taken as a whole, reports: Shorter survival was associated with higher TCR diversity in tumors. Tumor repertoires had a smaller top 100 clone share than normal lung.

RNA was extracted from bulk tissue without any cell sorting. Distant lung tissue was collected more than 3 cm away from the tumor edge. The TCR was taken from a man aged 30-40 years with non-small cell lung cancer. The V call is TRBV6-5, the J call TRBJ2-7; D might be TRBD1 or TRBD2, each matching 6 bases. Input material: distant non-tumor lung tissue. The CDR3 region is CDSGRGQYYEQYV. Here the CDR3 DNA reads TGTGACAGCGGCCGGGGGCAGTACTACGAGCAGTACGTC.